This T cell receptor beta chain was observed in a study of cytomegalovirus exposure and HLA in healthy donors. As for the study in general: About 85 million unique TCRs from HLA-typed donors were held in an early release of data.

The donors, nominally healthy at sampling, likely had unrecorded immune exposures. Vbeta (60) and Jbeta (13) primers were used in the PCR. The method was immunoSEQ multiplex PCR; TCRdb's version includes in-frame clones alone and lacks a portion of them. The sample lists 95,000 to 100,000 clones, 76% occurring once. The germline CDR1 and CDR2 sequences are MNHNY and SVGAGI (reference sequence). The length of the CDR3 is 15 residues. V dropped 9 bases and J dropped 7; count of bases not matched to a gene: 10. The V gene is TRBV6-6, the J gene TRBJ2-1, with 12 bases identical to TRBD2. The material sequenced was PBMCs. This receptor was taken from a man between 35 and 55 years old in good health and CMV-seronegative. The DNA for the CDR3 is TGTGCCAGTTCACCGGGACTAGCGGGTTTTAATGAGCAGTTCTTC. Its protein is CASSPGLAGFNEQFF.